This record looks at one TCR beta chain sequence and its context. The V gene's germline CDR1 is MNHNY and CDR2 SVGAGI (reference sequence). The CDR3 spans 16 residues. The V gene lost 6 bases and the J gene lost 0 bases, with 15 bases spanning the gap. This sample was taken from a study of sequential checkpoint blockade in melanoma. As for the study in general: Both treatment sequences were followed by maintenance nivolumab.

Specified treatment: randomized to nivolumab then ipilimumab (arm A) or the reverse (arm B). Patients had received no earlier DNA-damaging chemotherapy. Sorted cells were live CD3+CD8+, lacking CD19 and CD56, from PBMCs. Clones were sequenced by immunoSEQ multiplex PCR, and TCRdb holds only the in-frame ones, with some missing. The sample has under 9,500 clones; 57% are singletons. The TCR sequence derives from a human donor with melanoma. The chain recombines TRBV6-6 with TRBJ2-1; a weak D match, TRBD2 (5 bases). The source material was CD8+ T cells sorted from blood (inferred from file names), sampled from a patient given nivolumab and ipilimumab in sequence. The CDR3 spells CASSLIGESSYNEQFF. In nucleotides, the CDR3 is TGTGCCAGCAGCTTAATTGGGGAGAGCTCCTACAATGAGCAGTTCTTC.